This entry describes one T cell receptor (beta chain). The antigen remains undetermined. The observed sequence ends 3 residues before the CDR3 terminus, with the missing tail filled in from the germline J gene. This record comes from a study of T cells in women clearing cervical HPV infection. About the study: Cases: HPV16-related CIN3 or worse on histology, a couple of invasive cancers. Case blood was drawn when the lesion was first found; control blood after infection became undetectable.

Clones were sequenced by immunoSEQ multiplex PCR, and TCRdb holds only the in-frame ones, with some missing. Seen in this sample are roughly 30,000 clones; the ten most common clones hold around 4%. Cervical HPV DNA detected by MY09/MY11 PCR, typed by dot-blot. The V and J ends lost 2 bases and 1 base, in that order; junction bases with no gene match: 6. Germline loops: CDR1 DFQATT, CDR2 SNEGSKA (reference sequence). This CDR3 contains 16 residues. Study-wide results and limits: Timing of associations relative to infection is unclear; T-cell subsets were not isolated.

Sequencing was performed on blood buffy coat. The receptor was derived from a woman between 18 and 69 years old with a cervical HPV16 infection that either progressed to CIN3+ or cleared (not recorded which). The V and J genes are TRBV20-1 and TRBJ2-3, with 10 bases fitting TRBD2. The CDR3 region is CSARRSSGGRTDTQYF. CDR3 DNA, as far as it was read: TGCAGTGCTAGAAGGTCTAGCGGGGGACGCACAGATACG.